One sample yielded the 2 T cell receptor beta chains listed below, sequenced in a study of breast tumors, draining lymph nodes, adjacent tissues (dated by TCRdb to the mid-2010s). The library was generated by multiplex PCR. This sample was sequenced with an Illumina HiSeq 2000. Using fastp trimming at Q25 and MiXCR clonotype assembly, TCRdb reanalyzed the public sequencing data and kept in-frame beta chains. Each CDR3 protein appears once, grouped with its most common genes and DNA. The sample table records over 70,000 distinct CDR3 sequences; roughly 29% of these occur just once. Clones ranked in the top ten supply roughly 7.3% of the sample. The lymph node samples were taken from the axillary draining lymph nodes of breast cancer patients. The specimen sequenced was axillary lymph node tissue. These TCRs come from a female donor with breast cancer. Some clones in this sample may be carry-over from other donors' samples.

This clonotype was observed a handful of times. Germline is not matched at one junction end, which may reflect a read error. The chain uses TRBV27 and TRBJ2-4; tentatively, D is TRBD2 (5 bases). The CDR3 covers 13 residues. Germline CDR1 MNHEY, CDR2 SMNVEV (reference sequence). The CDR3 loop reads CATSGSAKNIQYF. The CDR3 region has the DNA TGTGCCACCAGTGGGAGTGCAAAAAACATTCAGTACTTC.

The chain recombines TRBV11-1 with TRBJ2-1; D gene ambiguous. V shed 4 bases and J shed 2 bases, with 12 bases lying between them. Looked up from germline, CDR1 is SGHAT and CDR2 is FQDESV (reference sequence). The CDR3 extends over 15 amino acids. CDR3 sequence: CASSSYLGPYNEQFF. The CDR3 DNA sequence: TGTGCCAGCAGCTCGTATTTGGGCCCCTACAATGAGCAGTTCTTC.